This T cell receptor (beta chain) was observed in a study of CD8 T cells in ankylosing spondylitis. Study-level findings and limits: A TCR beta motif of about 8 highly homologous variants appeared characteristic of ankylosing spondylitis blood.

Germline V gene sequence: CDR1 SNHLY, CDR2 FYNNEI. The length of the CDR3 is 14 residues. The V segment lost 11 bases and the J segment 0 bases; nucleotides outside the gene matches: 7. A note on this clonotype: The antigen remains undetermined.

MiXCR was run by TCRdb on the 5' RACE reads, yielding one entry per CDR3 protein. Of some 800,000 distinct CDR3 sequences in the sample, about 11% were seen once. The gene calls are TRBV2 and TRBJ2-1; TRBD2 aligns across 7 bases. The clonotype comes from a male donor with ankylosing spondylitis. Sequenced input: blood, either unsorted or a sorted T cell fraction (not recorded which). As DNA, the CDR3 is TGTGCCGCTTCTAGCGGAAGCTCCTACAATGAGCAGTTCTTC. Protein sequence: CAASSGSSYNEQFF.